These 27 T cell receptor beta chains were all obtained from the same sample, sequenced in a study of beta chain features in type 1 diabetes. Expressed TCRB transcripts got sequenced, as all isolated RNA was reverse transcribed. Clones were read by immunoSEQ multiplex PCR, and TCRdb kept only the in-frame ones, dropping some. This sample yields 900,000 or so clones, of which roughly 15% are seen a single time; 0.023% belongs to the top ten. The material sequenced was naive CD4+ T cells from blood. The receptor set was obtained from a young woman in good health.

Turning to this clone: Within the sample, other DNA sequences also encode this same CDR3. The V and J genes are TRBV28 and TRBJ1-2; unclear D gene. The CDR3 is 11 residues long. V lost 8 bases and J lost 5, with 9 bases in between. Germline V gene data show CDR1 as MDHEN and CDR2 as SYDVKM. Here the CDR3 DNA reads TGTGCCAGCGGGCAGAGTTATGGCTACACCTTC. This translates into CASGQSYGYTF.

The chain couples TRBV7-2 to TRBJ2-1; no definite D call. Between the trimmed V and J ends, which lost 1 base and 3 bases, there was a span of 7 bases. The CDR3 runs 14 residues. Per germline, CDR1 SGHTA and CDR2 FQGNSA. The CDR3 loop is CASSLGLHYNEQFF. In DNA, the CDR3 is TGTGCCAGCAGCTTAGGTCTGCACTACAATGAGCAGTTCTTC.

This clone was counted a few times. This sequence joins TRBV6-1 and TRBJ2-1, with 13 bases fitting TRBD2. Germline assignment: CDR1 MNHNS and CDR2 SASEGT. The ends lost 4 bases at V and 7 bases at J; junction bases unmatched: 7. The CDR3 has 16 residues. CDR3 amino acids: CASSGPLAGGRNEQFF. CDR3 DNA sequence: TGTGCCAGCAGTGGCCCACTAGCGGGAGGGCGTAATGAGCAGTTCTTC.

In this sample, this clone turned up a few times. The J gene is TRBJ2-3, the V gene TRBV2; 11 nucleotides match TRBD2. Germline CDR1 SNHLY, CDR2 FYNNEI. The J segment lost 1 base and the V segment lost 6 bases, leaving 0 bases of the junction unmatched. This CDR3 is 14 amino acids long. The CDR3 DNA reads TGTGCCAGCAGACTAGCGGGAGGCACAGATACGCAGTATTTT. Its protein product is CASRLAGGTDTQYF.

This clone came up a few times. The rearrangement uses TRBV5-1 and TRBJ2-1; the D is unclear. V gave up 0 bases and J gave up 8 bases, with 9 bases separating them. The CDR3 runs to 13 residues. Germline V gene lookup returns CDR1 SGHRS and CDR2 YFSETQ. CDR3 in DNA: TGCGCCAGCAGCTTGGCACAGCGCCATGAGCAGTTCTTC. Amino acid sequence: CASSLAQRHEQFF.

This clone was detected a few times. V usage is TRBV10-3 and J usage is TRBJ2-2; 11 bases match TRBD2. Germline V CDR1 and CDR2: ENHRY, SYGVKD. With 2 bases clipped from V and 4 bases from J, the junction kept 3 bases outside the gene matches. This CDR3 has 16 amino acids. DNA of the CDR3: TGTGCCATCAGTGAGCCGGGACTAGCGGTCACCGGGGAGCTGTTTTTT. Its protein is CAISEPGLAVTGELFF.

Regarding this clone: The identical CDR3 is also encoded by other nucleotide sequences in the sample. The chain carries TRBV9 and TRBJ2-1; 7 bases line up with TRBD1. V was clipped by 3 bases and J by 0 bases; unmatched bases: 3. The CDR3 has 15 residues. Germline loops: CDR1 SGDLS, CDR2 YYNGEE. CDR3 region: CASSGGGGSYNEQFF. The CDR3 nucleotides read TGTGCCAGCAGCGGAGGGGGCGGCTCCTACAATGAGCAGTTCTTC.

This clone came up once. The chain uses TRBV4-1 and TRBJ1-1; D is unclear. CDR3 length: 18 residues. Germline loops: CDR1 MGHRA, CDR2 YSYEKL. V lost 1 base, J lost 5 bases, and 23 bases lay in between. The CDR3 nucleotides read TGCGCCAGCAGCCAAGGTGCCTTACAGCCTGCGGGAGGGACTGAAGCTTTCTTT. It is translated as CASSQGALQPAGGTEAFF.

The V gene is TRBV6-5, the J gene TRBJ1-3; D gene ambiguous. This CDR3 has 13 residues. V lost 2 bases and J 2 bases, leaving 4 bases between the germline ends. Germline assignment: CDR1 MNHEY and CDR2 SVGAGI. The CDR3 DNA reads as TGTGCCAGCAGTTACCTGGCTGGAAACACCATATATTTT. Its translation is CASSYLAGNTIYF.

This clone was observed a handful of times. The CDR3 bases are TGTGCCAGCACGAGGACATTTCGTGATCATGGCTACACCTTC. It is translated as CASTRTFRDHGYTF. This chain connects TRBV11-2 to TRBJ1-2; the D gene is possibly TRBD1 (5 bases). Germline assignment: CDR1 SGHAT and CDR2 FQNNGV. Trimming cost V 7 bases and J 6 bases, with 18 bases left between them. There are 14 residues in the CDR3.

This clone was detected a few times. The V and J genes are TRBV4-2 and TRBJ1-2; D is unresolved. V was clipped by 0 bases and J by 8 bases, with 10 bases between them. The CDR3 contains 13 residues. The V gene's germline CDR1 is LGHNA and CDR2 YNFKEQ. CDR3 in amino acids: CASSQEFIGGYTF. The CDR3 bases are TGTGCCAGCAGCCAAGAATTTATCGGCGGCTACACCTTC.

The chain links TRBV5-6 to TRBJ2-1; TRBD1 aligns across 7 bases. The ends lost 4 bases at V and 2 bases at J; junction bases unmatched: 12. Germline loops: CDR1 SGHDT, CDR2 YYEEEE. This CDR3 contains 17 residues. The CDR3 reads CASSAPSRDSPYNEQFF. In nucleotides, the CDR3 is TGTGCCAGCAGCGCGCCCTCCAGGGACAGCCCCTACAATGAGCAGTTCTTC.

This clone was seen more than once but under ten times. This sequence joins TRBV7-2 and TRBJ2-5; D is possibly TRBD1 (7 bases). Germline V gene sequence: CDR1 SGHTA, CDR2 FQGNSA. The CDR3 length is 14 residues. V was shortened by 6 bases and J by 5 bases, with 16 bases between the two germline ends. The CDR3 nucleotides read TGTGCCAGCAGTGGAGGGGGCTCCGGTGAGACCCAGTACTTC. This codes for CASSGGGSGETQYF.

The V call is TRBV29-1, the J call TRBJ2-7, with a tentative D call TRBD2 (6 bases). This CDR3 spans 11 amino acids. Trimming took 7 bases from V and 9 from J, leaving 16 bases between them. CDR1 and CDR2 from the germline V gene are SQVTM and ANQGSEA. This CDR3 reads CSARRDTRQYF. CDR3 nucleotide sequence: TGCAGCGCGAGGCGGGATACGCGGCAGTACTTC.

The chain carries TRBV5-4 and TRBJ2-4, with 10 bases matching TRBD1. J gave up 0 bases and V 4 bases, and 4 bases lay outside the gene matches. CDR3 length: 16 amino acids. The germline CDR1 and CDR2 sequences are SGHNT and YYREEE (reference sequence). CDR3 nucleotides: TGTGCCAGCAGCCGTGACAGGGGGCTAGCCAAAAACATTCAGTACTTC. This translates into CASSRDRGLAKNIQYF.

This clone showed up just a few times. This sequence joins TRBV13 and TRBJ2-1; D uncertain. The length of the CDR3 is 15 residues. CDR1 PRHDT and CDR2 FYEKMQ come from the germline V gene (reference sequence). V was clipped by 5 bases and J by 0 bases, with 11 bases between them. CDR3 nucleotide sequence: TGTGCCAGCAGCCCCTACATTGTCTCCTACAATGAGCAGTTCTTC. Protein product: CASSPYIVSYNEQFF.

The chain employs TRBV7-3 and TRBJ1-1; D may be TRBD1 (6 bases). V lost 5 bases and J lost 3, with 13 bases in between. The length of the CDR3 is 14 residues. CDR1 and CDR2 from the germline V gene are SGHTA and FQGTGA. The CDR3 DNA reads TGTGCCAGCAGCCCCCGGACAGTGTACACTGAAGCTTTCTTT. Translation: CASSPRTVYTEAFF.

In this sample, this clone turned up a few times. V and J are TRBV5-1 and TRBJ2-1, with D possibly matching TRBD2 (5 bases). Trimming pared 5 bases from V and 0 bases from J, leaving 12 bases between. CDR3 size: 15 residues. Germline V gene lookup returns CDR1 SGHRS and CDR2 YFSETQ. CDR3 sequence: CASRETTSSYNEQFF. DNA for the CDR3: TGCGCCAGCAGGGAGACCACTAGCTCCTACAATGAGCAGTTCTTC.

The V call is TRBV7-9, the J call TRBJ2-7, with a possible D match to TRBD2 (5 bases). The V gene lost 7 bases and the J gene lost 3 bases, with 16 bases spanning the gap. This CDR3 spans 14 amino acids. The germline gives CDR1 SEHNR, CDR2 FQNEAQ (reference sequence). This CDR3 reads CASTAEDSNYEQYF. The CDR3, as DNA: TGTGCCAGCACCGCTGAGGACTCTAACTACGAGCAGTACTTC.

The chain combines TRBV7-9 with TRBJ2-4, with a possible D match to TRBD1 (7 bases). Trimming took 5 bases from V and 0 from J, leaving 14 bases between them. The CDR3 runs to 16 residues. Germline CDR1 SEHNR, CDR2 FQNEAQ (reference sequence). Here the CDR3 DNA reads TGTGCCAGCAGCATAAGCCAGGGGGGAGCCAAAAACATTCAGTACTTC. It encodes CASSISQGGAKNIQYF. The full variable domain, completed using reference TRBV7-9 and TRBJ2-4, is DTGVSQNPRHKITKRGQNVTFRCDPISEHNRLYWYRQTLGQGPEFLTYFQNEAQLEKSRLLSDRFSAERPKGSFSTLEIQRTEQGDSAMYLCASSISQGGAKNIQYFGAGTRLSVL.

The chain is built from TRBV9 and TRBJ2-7; 10 bases line up with TRBD2. The trim removed 2 bases at V and 6 bases at J, leaving 8 bases unmatched. In germline, CDR1 is SGDLS, CDR2 YYNGEE. The CDR3 runs 15 residues. This chain's CDR3 is CASSVGLAGVGEQYF. The CDR3 coding sequence is TGTGCCAGCAGCGTCGGCCTAGCGGGAGTGGGCGAGCAGTACTTC.

This clone was counted a few times. V usage is TRBV18 and J usage is TRBJ2-1; 10 nucleotides agree with TRBD2. The CDR3 has 17 amino acids. With V trimmed by 2 bases and J by 7 bases, 11 bases remained unmatched. Germline V gene sequence: CDR1 KGHSH, CDR2 LQKENI. The CDR3 loop is CASSPSSSGSILNEQFF. CDR3 nucleotide sequence: TGTGCCAGCTCACCAAGTTCTAGCGGGAGTATACTTAATGAGCAGTTCTTC.

The chain links TRBV27 to TRBJ1-1; D possibly corresponds to TRBD1 (5 bases). The CDR3 runs 14 residues. V lost 3 bases, J lost 7 bases, and 15 bases lay in between. CDR1 is MNHEY, CDR2 SMNVEV, per germline (reference sequence). CDR3 sequence: CASSFTRELSEAFF. The CDR3 nucleotides are TGTGCCAGCAGTTTTACCAGGGAATTGAGTGAAGCTTTCTTT.

This sequence joins TRBV7-9 and TRBJ2-1; 7 nucleotides line up with TRBD1. V was clipped by 0 bases and J by 7 bases; unmatched bases: 12. Germline V gene sequence: CDR1 SEHNR, CDR2 FQNEAQ (reference sequence). CDR3 length: 17 residues. CDR3 coding DNA: TGTGCCAGCAGCTTAGCGCCGACAGGGATAAGTCTGAATGAGCAGTTCTTC. Translated, it gives CASSLAPTGISLNEQFF.

This clone was counted only a few times. This chain links TRBV29-1 with TRBJ1-1, with TRBD1 matching over 8 bases. With V trimmed by 7 bases and J by 1 base, 5 bases remained unmatched. The CDR3 is 13 residues long. The V gene's germline CDR1 is SQVTM and CDR2 ANQGSEA. Written as DNA, the CDR3 is TGCAGCGCTGTTGGGACAGGGAACACTGAAGCTTTCTTT. Its protein product is CSAVGTGNTEAFF.

The chain joins TRBV10-3 to TRBJ1-2; TRBD1 might be the D (5 bases). The V end lost 6 bases, the J end lost 0 bases, and 14 bases lay between the germline ends. The V gene's germline CDR1 is ENHRY and CDR2 SYGVKD. CDR3 length: 15 amino acids. The CDR3 coding sequence is TGTGCCATCAGCAGCCTAGGGACCGCTAACTATGGCTACACCTTC. It is translated as CAISSLGTANYGYTF.

The rearrangement uses TRBV7-6 and TRBJ2-3, with 9 bases identical to TRBD2. The CDR3 is made up of 15 amino acids. Germline assignment: CDR1 SGHVS and CDR2 FNYEAQ. V lost 5 bases and J lost 2; bases outside the gene matches: 5. For the CDR3, the DNA is TGTGCCAGCAGCCCCAGGACTAGCGACACAGATACGCAGTATTTT. Encoded protein: CASSPRTSDTDTQYF.